These 14 T cell receptor beta chains were all obtained from the same sample, sequenced in a study of metastatic and nonmetastatic thyroid tumors. With MiXCR, TCRdb reprocessed the PCR reads. The repertoire holds 7,700 or so clones, less than 35% seen once, with roughly 10% in the top ten. Not a single patient had been given any form of treatment at any point before undergoing thyroid surgery. Sequences were obtained from tumor tissue. The receptors originated from a female donor with papillary thyroid cancer or a benign thyroid nodule (not recorded which). Some clones in this sample may be carry-over from other donors' samples.

This clone came up a few times. This sample also contains other DNA sequences that code for the same CDR3. The rearrangement joins TRBV2 to TRBJ1-3; D is unclear. Trimming cost V 0 bases and J 0 bases, with 15 bases left between them. The CDR3 has 18 residues. CDR1 is SNHLY and CDR2 is FYNNEI in the germline V gene. The CDR3 spells CASSEALLMAASGNTIYF. CDR3 nucleotides: TGTGCCAGCAGTGAAGCGCTTCTAATGGCAGCCTCTGGAAACACCATATATTTT.

This chain uses TRBV20-1 with TRBJ2-1; D unclear. Trimming shortened V by 5 bases and J by 0 bases, and 11 bases separated the two germline ends. The CDR3 covers 14 residues. CDR1 DFQATT and CDR2 SNEGSKA come from the germline V gene (reference sequence). CDR3 amino acids: CSAHLPFSYNEQFF. Written as DNA, the CDR3 is TGCAGTGCTCATCTCCCCTTCTCCTACAATGAGCAGTTCTTC.

J is TRBJ1-1 and V is TRBV10-1; D may be TRBD1 (5 bases). Trimming stripped 5 bases from V and 5 bases from J, with 12 bases between. From germline, CDR1 is WNHNN and CDR2 SYGVQD (reference sequence). The CDR3 contains 13 residues. CDR3 nucleotides: TGCGCCAGCAGTTCGGGGGGTGGGACTGAAGCTTTCTTT. This codes for CASSSGGGTEAFF.

This clone is a singleton in its sample. This sequence joins TRBV20-1 and TRBJ2-1, with 7 bases fitting TRBD2. The CDR3 is 15 residues long. Trimming at V came to 5 bases and at J to 6 bases, leaving 13 bases not matched to a gene. CDR1 and CDR2 from the germline V gene are DFQATT and SNEGSKA (reference sequence). For the CDR3, the DNA is TGCAGTGCTGGAGCGGCGGGAGTTGACCCCAATGAGCAGTTCTTC. It translates to CSAGAAGVDPNEQFF.

This clone was counted once. The gene calls are TRBV3-1 and TRBJ2-7, with TRBD1 as a possible D gene (6 bases). The CDR3 is made up of 14 amino acids. The germline V gene encodes CDR1 LGHDT and CDR2 YNNKEL (reference sequence). Deletions cut 0 bases from V and 9 bases from J, with 15 bases between. The CDR3, as DNA: TGTGCCAGCAGCCAAGAGGGACACCGTGGGGGGCAGTACTTC. Translation: CASSQEGHRGGQYF.

Sample share makes this clone medium-sized. The V call is TRBV5-1, the J call TRBJ1-3, with a weak D call TRBD1 (5 bases). Trimming cost V 0 bases and J 2 bases, with 15 bases left between them. The V gene's germline CDR1 is SGHRS and CDR2 YFSETQ. The CDR3 consists of 17 residues. The CDR3 DNA sequence: TGCGCCAGCAGCTTGGAATTTGCAGGGACGACTGGAAACACCATATATTTT. It specifies CASSLEFAGTTGNTIYF.

Within the sample, this clone is medium-sized. V is TRBV3-1 and J is TRBJ2-7; the D gene is possibly TRBD2 (5 bases). Trimming took off 4 bases at V and 6 bases at J, with 16 bases between the two ends. CDR1 LGHDT and CDR2 YNNKEL come from the germline V gene (reference sequence). The length of the CDR3 is 14 residues. CDR3 sequence (DNA): TGTGCCAGCAGCCGGACGACTGGTGGAGGCGAGCAGTACTTC. This sequence encodes CASSRTTGGGEQYF.

This chain connects TRBV19 to TRBJ1-1, with no clear D. This CDR3 is 14 amino acids long. Trimming stripped 3 bases from V and 11 bases from J, with 19 bases between. CDR1 and CDR2 from the germline V gene are LNHDA and SQIVND (reference sequence). The CDR3 DNA reads TGTGCCAGTAGTATGGGTCAGCGCCGAGAAGTGGCTTTCTTT. Translating gives CASSMGQRREVAFF. Filled out from reference TRBV19 and TRBJ1-1, the complete variable domain reads DGGITQSPKYLFRKEGQNVTLSCEQNLNHDAMYWYRQDPGQGLRLIYYSQIVNDFQKGDIAEGYSVSREKKESFPLTVTSAQKNPTAFYLCASSMGQRREVAFFGQGTRLTVV.

The genes are TRBV5-1 and TRBJ2-7, with 7 bases fitting TRBD2. The ends lost 7 bases at V and 4 bases at J; junction bases unmatched: 11. Germline CDR1 SGHRS, CDR2 YFSETQ. This CDR3 has 14 residues. The CDR3 coding sequence is TGCGCCAGCTCCCCGACTAGCTCCTCATACGAGCAGTACTTC. Translating gives CASSPTSSSYEQYF.

In this sample, this clone is medium-sized. V is TRBV3-1 and J is TRBJ2-7; tentatively, D is TRBD1 (6 bases). This CDR3 comprises 15 residues. Germline lookup yields CDR1 LGHDT and CDR2 YNNKEL (reference sequence). The V end lost 1 base, the J end lost 0 bases, and 10 bases lay between the germline ends. Here the CDR3 reads CASSQAQGYSYEQYF. CDR3 DNA sequence: TGTGCCAGCAGCCAAGCACAGGGCTACTCCTACGAGCAGTACTTC.

This clone was observed at least ten times. The genes are TRBV5-1 and TRBJ1-6; TRBD1 might be the D (5 bases). The V and J ends lost 3 bases and 2 bases respectively, with 9 bases between them. The CDR3 is 15 amino acids. Germline V gives CDR1 SGHRS, CDR2 YFSETQ. The CDR3 region is CASSWQGPYNSPLHF. The CDR3 coding sequence is TGCGCCAGCAGCTGGCAGGGCCCCTATAATTCACCCCTCCACTTT. Full variable domain (missing parts from reference TRBV5-1 and TRBJ1-6): KAGVTQTPRYLIKTRGQQVTLSCSPISGHRSVSWYQQTPGQGLQFLFEYFSETQRNKGNFPGRFSGRQFSNSRSEMNVSTLELGDSALYLCASSWQGPYNSPLHFGNGTRLTVT.

Judged by abundance, this clone is medium-sized (0.01 to 0.1%). As DNA, the CDR3 is TGTGCCAGCAGCCAAGGGATCCGGGCGGGTGAAAAACTGTTTTTT. This gives the protein CASSQGIRAGEKLFF. The V gene is TRBV3-1, the J gene TRBJ1-4, with D hard to call. Germline V gene lookup returns CDR1 LGHDT and CDR2 YNNKEL (reference sequence). The V end was cut by 1 base, the J end by 7 bases, with 13 bases between. This CDR3 has 15 amino acids. Supplemented by reference TRBV3-1 and TRBJ1-4, the full variable domain reads DTAVSQTPKYLVTQMGNDKSIKCEQNLGHDTMYWYKQDSKKFLKIMFSYNNKELIINETVPNRFSPKSPDKAHLNLHINSLELGDSAVYFCASSQGIRAGEKLFFGSGTQLSVL.

The V and J genes are TRBV7-6 and TRBJ2-6, with D tentatively TRBD1 (6 bases). The CDR3 covers 17 residues. In germline, CDR1 is SGHVS, CDR2 FNYEAQ. V lost 3 bases and J lost 0, with 12 bases in between. CDR3 region: CASSLGTTGSGANVLTF. CDR3 sequence (DNA): TGTGCCAGCAGCTTGGGGACAACCGGCTCTGGGGCCAACGTCCTGACTTTC.

This clone was picked up a small number of times. A much more abundant neighbour one base away suggests this may be a read error. This sequence joins TRBV12-3 or TRBV12-4 and TRBJ1-6; possible D gene TRBD1, 5 bases. V was cut by 8 bases and J by 7 bases, with 18 bases left in between. This CDR3 is 15 amino acids long. The CDR3: CASGLSAGGNSPLHF. CDR3 coding DNA: TGTGCCAGCGGTCTATCAGCGGGGGGGAATTCACCCCTCCACTTT.